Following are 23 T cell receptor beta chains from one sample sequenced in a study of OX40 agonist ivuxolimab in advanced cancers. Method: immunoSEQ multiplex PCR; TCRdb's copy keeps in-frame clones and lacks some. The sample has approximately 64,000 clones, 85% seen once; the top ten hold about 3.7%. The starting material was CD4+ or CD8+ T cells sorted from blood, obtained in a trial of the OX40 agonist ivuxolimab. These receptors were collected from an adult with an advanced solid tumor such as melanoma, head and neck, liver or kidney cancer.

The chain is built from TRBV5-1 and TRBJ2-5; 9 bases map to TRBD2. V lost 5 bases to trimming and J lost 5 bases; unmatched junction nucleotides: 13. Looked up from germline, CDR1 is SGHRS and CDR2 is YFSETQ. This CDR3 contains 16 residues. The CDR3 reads CASSYSSGSSGETQYF. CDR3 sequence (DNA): TGCGCCAGCAGTTATAGTAGCGGGAGCTCCGGGGAGACCCAGTACTTC.

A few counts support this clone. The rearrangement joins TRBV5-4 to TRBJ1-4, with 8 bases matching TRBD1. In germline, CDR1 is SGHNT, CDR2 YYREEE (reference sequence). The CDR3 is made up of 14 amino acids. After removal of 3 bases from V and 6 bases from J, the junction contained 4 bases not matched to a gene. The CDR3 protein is CASSSTGADEKLFF. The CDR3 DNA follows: TGTGCCAGCAGCTCGACAGGGGCGGATGAAAAACTGTTTTTT.

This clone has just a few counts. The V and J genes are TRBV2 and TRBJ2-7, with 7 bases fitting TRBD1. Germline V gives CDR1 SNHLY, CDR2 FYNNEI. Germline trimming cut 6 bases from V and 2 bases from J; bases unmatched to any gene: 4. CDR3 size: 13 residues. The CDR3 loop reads CASRIGQAYEQYF. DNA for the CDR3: TGTGCCAGCAGGATCGGACAGGCCTACGAGCAGTACTTC.

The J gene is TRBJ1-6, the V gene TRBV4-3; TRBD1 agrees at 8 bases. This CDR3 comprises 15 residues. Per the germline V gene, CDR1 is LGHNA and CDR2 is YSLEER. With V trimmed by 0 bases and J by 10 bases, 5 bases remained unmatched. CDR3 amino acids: CASSQDARGLSPLHF. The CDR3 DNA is TGCGCCAGCAGCCAAGATGCCAGGGGGCTGTCACCCCTCCACTTT.

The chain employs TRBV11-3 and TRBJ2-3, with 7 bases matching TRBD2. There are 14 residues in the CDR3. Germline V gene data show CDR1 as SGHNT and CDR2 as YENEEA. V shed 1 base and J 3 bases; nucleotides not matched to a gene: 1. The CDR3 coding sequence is TGTGCCAGCAGCTTAGTCGGGGGGACAGATACGCAGTATTTT. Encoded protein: CASSLVGGTDTQYF.

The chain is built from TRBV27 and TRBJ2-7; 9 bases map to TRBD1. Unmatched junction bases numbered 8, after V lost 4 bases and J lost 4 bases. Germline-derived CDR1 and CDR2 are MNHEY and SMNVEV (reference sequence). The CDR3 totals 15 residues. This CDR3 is CASSSWTGAVYEQYF. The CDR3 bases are TGTGCCAGCAGTTCTTGGACAGGGGCTGTGTACGAGCAGTACTTC.

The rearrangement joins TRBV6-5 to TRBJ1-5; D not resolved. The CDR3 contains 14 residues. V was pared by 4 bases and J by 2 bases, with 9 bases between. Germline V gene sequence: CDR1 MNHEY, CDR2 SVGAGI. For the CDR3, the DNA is TGTGCCAGCAGTTCAGGATGGGGCAATCAGCCCCAGCATTTT. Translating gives CASSSGWGNQPQHF.

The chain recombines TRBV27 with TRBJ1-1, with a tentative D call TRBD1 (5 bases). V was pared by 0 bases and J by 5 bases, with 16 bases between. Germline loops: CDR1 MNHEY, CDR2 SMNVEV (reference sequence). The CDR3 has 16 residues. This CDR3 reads CASSLSAPQGWTEAFF. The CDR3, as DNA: TGTGCCAGCAGTTTATCAGCTCCGCAGGGTTGGACTGAAGCTTTCTTT.

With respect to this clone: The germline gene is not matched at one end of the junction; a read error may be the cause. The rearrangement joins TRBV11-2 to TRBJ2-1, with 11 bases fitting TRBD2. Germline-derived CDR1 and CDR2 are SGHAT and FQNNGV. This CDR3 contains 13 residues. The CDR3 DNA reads TGTGCCAGCAGCTTAGAAGGGTGGGGACTAGCGGTCTTC. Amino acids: CASSLEGWGLAVF.

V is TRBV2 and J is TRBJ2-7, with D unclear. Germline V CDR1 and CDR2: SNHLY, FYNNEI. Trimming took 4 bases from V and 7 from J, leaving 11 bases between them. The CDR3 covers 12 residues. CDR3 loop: CASSGLSSEQYF. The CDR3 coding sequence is TGTGCCAGCAGTGGGCTATCGAGTGAGCAGTACTTC. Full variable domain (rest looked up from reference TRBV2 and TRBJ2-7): EPEVTQTPSHQVTQMGQEVILRCVPISNHLYFYWYRQILGQKVEFLVSFYNNEISEKSEIFDDQFSVERPDGSNFTLKIRSTKLEDSAMYFCASSGLSSEQYFGPGTRLTVT.

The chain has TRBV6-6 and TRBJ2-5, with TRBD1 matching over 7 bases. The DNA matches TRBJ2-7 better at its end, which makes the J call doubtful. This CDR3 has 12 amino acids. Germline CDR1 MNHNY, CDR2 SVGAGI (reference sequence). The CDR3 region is CASRDRVYEQYF. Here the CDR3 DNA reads TGTGCCAGCCGAGACAGGGTTTACGAGCAGTACTTC.

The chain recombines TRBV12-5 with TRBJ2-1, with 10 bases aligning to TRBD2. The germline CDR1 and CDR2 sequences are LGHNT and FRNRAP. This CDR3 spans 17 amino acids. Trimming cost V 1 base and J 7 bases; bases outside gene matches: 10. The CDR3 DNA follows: TGTGCTAGTGGTTTGGGTGGGAGCGGGAGGGTGAGGAATGAGCAGTTCTTC. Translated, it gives CASGLGGSGRVRNEQFF.

CDR3 sequence: CASSQGPGTSVYNEQFF. The CDR3 nucleotides read TGCGCCAGCAGCCAGGGACCCGGGACTAGCGTCTACAATGAGCAGTTCTTC. The V call is TRBV4-1, the J call TRBJ2-1; 10 nucleotides line up with TRBD2. V shed 3 bases, J shed 3 bases, and the junction held 8 bases outside the gene matches. Germline CDR1 is MGHRA and CDR2 is YSYEKL. The CDR3 contains 17 residues.

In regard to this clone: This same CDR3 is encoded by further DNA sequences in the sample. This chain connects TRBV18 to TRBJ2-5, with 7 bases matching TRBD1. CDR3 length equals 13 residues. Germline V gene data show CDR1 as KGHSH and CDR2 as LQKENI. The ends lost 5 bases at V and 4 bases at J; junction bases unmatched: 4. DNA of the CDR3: TGTGCCAGCTCAGAATCAGGGGGAGAGACCCAGTACTTC. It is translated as CASSESGGETQYF.

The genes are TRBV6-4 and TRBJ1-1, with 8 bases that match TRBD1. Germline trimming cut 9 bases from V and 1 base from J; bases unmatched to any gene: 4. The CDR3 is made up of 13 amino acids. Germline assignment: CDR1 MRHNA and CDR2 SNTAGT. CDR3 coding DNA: TGTGCCAGGACGGACAGGGCGAACACTGAAGCTTTCTTT. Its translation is CARTDRANTEAFF.

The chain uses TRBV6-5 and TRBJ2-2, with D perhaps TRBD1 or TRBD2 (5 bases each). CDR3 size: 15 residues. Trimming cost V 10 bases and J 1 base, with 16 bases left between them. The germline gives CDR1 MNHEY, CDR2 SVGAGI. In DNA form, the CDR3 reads TGTGCCACCCGGGGCCCAACAGGGAACACCGGGGAGCTGTTTTTT. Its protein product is CATRGPTGNTGELFF.

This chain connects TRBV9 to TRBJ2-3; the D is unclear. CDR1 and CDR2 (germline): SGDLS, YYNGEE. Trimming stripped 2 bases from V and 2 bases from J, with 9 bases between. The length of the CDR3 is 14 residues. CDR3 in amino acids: CASSVGVDTDTQYF. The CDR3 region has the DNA TGTGCCAGCAGCGTTGGAGTGGACACAGATACGCAGTATTTT. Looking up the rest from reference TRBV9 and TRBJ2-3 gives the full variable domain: DSGVTQTPKHLITATGQRVTLRCSPRSGDLSVYWYQQSLDQGLQFLIQYYNGEERAKGNILERFSAQQFPDLHSELNLSSLELGDSALYFCASSVGVDTDTQYFGPGTRLTVL.

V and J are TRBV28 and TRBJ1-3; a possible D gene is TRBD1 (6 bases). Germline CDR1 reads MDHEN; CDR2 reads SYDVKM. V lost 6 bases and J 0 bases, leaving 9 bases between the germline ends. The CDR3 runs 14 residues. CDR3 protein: CASRSQGSGNTIYF. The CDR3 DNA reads TGTGCCAGCAGATCACAGGGCTCTGGAAACACCATATATTTT.

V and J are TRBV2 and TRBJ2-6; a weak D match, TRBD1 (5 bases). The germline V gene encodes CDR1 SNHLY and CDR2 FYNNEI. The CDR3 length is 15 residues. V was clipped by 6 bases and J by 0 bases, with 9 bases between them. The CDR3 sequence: CASRATGSGANVLTF. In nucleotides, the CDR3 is TGTGCCAGCAGGGCTACAGGCTCTGGGGCCAACGTCCTGACTTTC.

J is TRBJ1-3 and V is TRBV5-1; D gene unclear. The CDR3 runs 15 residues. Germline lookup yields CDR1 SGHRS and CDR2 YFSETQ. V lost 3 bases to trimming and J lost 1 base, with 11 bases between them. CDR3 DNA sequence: TGCGCCAGCAGCTCTGCGGGAGGATCTGGAAACACCATATATTTT. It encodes CASSSAGGSGNTIYF.

CDR3 protein: CASSLGAGGLIRGYGYTF. The DNA of the CDR3 is TGTGCCAGCAGCTTAGGCGCAGGGGGCCTAATACGGGGCTATGGCTACACCTTC. The chain employs TRBV11-2 and TRBJ1-2, with 8 nucleotides matching TRBD1. V shed 1 base, J shed 4 bases, and the junction held 14 bases outside the gene matches. This CDR3 is 18 amino acids long. CDR1 is SGHAT and CDR2 is FQNNGV in the germline V gene.

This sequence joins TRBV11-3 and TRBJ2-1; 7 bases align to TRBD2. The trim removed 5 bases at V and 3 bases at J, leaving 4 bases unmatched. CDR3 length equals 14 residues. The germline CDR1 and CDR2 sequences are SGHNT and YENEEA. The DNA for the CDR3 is TGTGCCAGCAGCCGGGAGGTCCACTACAATGAGCAGTTCTTC. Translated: CASSREVHYNEQFF.

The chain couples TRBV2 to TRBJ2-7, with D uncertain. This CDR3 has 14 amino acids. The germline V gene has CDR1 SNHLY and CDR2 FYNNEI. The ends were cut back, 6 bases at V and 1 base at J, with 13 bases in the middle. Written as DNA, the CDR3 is TGTGCCAGCAGAATGACGTACCTTTCCTACGAGCAGTACTTC. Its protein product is CASRMTYLSYEQYF.